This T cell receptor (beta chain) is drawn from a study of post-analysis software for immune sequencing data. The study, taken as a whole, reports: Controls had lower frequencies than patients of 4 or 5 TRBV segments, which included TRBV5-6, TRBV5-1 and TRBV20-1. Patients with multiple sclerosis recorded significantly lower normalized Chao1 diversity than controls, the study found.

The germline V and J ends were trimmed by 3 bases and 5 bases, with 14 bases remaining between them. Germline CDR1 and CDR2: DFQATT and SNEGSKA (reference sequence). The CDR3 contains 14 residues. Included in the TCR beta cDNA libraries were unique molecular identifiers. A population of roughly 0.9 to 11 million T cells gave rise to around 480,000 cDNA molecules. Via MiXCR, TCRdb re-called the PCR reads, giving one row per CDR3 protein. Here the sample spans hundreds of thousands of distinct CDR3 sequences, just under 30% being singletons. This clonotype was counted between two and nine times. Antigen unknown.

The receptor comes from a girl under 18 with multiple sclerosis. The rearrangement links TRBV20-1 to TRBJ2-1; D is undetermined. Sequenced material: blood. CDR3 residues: CSASQPVFNNEQFF. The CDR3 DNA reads TGCAGTGCTAGTCAACCGGTCTTTAACAATGAGCAGTTCTTC.